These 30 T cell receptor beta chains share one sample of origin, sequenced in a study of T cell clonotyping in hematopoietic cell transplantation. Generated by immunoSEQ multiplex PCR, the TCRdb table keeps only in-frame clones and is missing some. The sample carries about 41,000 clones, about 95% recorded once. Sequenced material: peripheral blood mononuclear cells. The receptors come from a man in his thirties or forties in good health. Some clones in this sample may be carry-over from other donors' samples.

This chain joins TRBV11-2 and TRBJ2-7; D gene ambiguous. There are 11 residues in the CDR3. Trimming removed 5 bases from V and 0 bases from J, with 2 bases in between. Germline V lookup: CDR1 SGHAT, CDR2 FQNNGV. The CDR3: CASSPSYEQYF. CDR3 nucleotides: TGTGCCAGCAGCCCCTCCTACGAGCAGTACTTC.

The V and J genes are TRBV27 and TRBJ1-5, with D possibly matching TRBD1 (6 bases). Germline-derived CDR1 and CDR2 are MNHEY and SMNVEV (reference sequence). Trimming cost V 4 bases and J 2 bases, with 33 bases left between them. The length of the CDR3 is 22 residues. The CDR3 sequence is CASSSRGGQHNAKSGGNQPQHF. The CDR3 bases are TGTGCCAGCAGTTCTCGGGGGGGGCAGCACAACGCGAAGAGCGGAGGCAATCAGCCCCAGCATTTT.

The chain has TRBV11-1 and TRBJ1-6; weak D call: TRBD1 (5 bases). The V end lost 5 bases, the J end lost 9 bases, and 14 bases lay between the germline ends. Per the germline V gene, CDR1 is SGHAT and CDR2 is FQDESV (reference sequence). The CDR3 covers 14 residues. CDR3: CASSPGPKSSPLHF. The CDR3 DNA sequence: TGTGCCAGCAGCCCGGGACCTAAGTCTTCACCCCTCCACTTT.

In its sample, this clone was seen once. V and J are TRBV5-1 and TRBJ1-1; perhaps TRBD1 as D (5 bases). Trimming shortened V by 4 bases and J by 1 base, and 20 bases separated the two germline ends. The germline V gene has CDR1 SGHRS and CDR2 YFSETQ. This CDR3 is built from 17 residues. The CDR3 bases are TGCGCCAGCAGCCCGCTAAAACCAGGGTCGGGGAACACTGAAGCTTTCTTT. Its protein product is CASSPLKPGSGNTEAFF. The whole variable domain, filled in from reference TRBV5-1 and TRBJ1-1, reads KAGVTQTPRYLIKTRGQQVTLSCSPISGHRSVSWYQQTPGQGLQFLFEYFSETQRNKGNFPGRFSGRQFSNSRSEMNVSTLELGDSALYLCASSPLKPGSGNTEAFFGQGTRLTVV.

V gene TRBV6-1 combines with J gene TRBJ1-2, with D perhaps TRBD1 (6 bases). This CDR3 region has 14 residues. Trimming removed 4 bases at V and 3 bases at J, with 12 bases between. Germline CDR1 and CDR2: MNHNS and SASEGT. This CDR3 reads CASSVSGVDYGYTF. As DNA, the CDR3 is TGTGCCAGCAGTGTCTCAGGGGTCGACTATGGCTACACCTTC.

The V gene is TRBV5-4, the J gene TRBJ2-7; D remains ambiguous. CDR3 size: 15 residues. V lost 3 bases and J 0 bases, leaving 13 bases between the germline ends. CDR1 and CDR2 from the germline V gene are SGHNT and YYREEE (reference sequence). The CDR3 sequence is CASSSLGRTSYEQYF. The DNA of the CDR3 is TGTGCCAGCAGCTCGCTGGGCAGAACCTCCTACGAGCAGTACTTC.

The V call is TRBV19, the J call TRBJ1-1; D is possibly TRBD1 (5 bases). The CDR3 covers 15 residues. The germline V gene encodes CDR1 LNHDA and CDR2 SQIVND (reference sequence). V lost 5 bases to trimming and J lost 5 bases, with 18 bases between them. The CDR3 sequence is CASSPHGAGGTEAFF. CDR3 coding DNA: TGTGCCAGTAGTCCTCACGGGGCTGGAGGGACTGAAGCTTTCTTT.

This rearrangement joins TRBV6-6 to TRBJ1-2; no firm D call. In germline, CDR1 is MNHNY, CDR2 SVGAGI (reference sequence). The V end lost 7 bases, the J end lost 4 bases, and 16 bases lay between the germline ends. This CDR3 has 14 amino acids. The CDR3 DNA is TGTGCCAGCACCGCGGCGAAAATTACCTATGGCTACACCTTC. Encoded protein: CASTAAKITYGYTF.

CDR3 protein: CASSQARAGKAFF. The DNA for the CDR3 is TGTGCCAGCAGCCAGGCGAGGGCAGGGAAAGCTTTCTTT. The gene calls are TRBV14 and TRBJ1-1; tentative D call: TRBD1 (5 bases). The CDR3 is 13 residues long. Trimming removed 3 bases from V and 9 bases from J, with 14 bases in between. CDR1 is SGHDN, CDR2 FVKESK, per germline.

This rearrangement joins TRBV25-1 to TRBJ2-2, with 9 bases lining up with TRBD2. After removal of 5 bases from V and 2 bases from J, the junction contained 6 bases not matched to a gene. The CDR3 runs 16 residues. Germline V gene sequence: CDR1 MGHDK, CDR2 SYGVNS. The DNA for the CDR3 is TGTGCCAGCAGTAAACCCGGGACTAGCAACACCGGGGAGCTGTTTTTT. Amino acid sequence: CASSKPGTSNTGELFF.

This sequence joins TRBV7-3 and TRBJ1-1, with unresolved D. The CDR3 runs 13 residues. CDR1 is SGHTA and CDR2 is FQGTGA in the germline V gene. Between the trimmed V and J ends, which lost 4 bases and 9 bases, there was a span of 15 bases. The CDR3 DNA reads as TGTGCCAGCAGCTCGTCGGCAGGTAACCAAGCTTTCTTT. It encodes CASSSSAGNQAFF.

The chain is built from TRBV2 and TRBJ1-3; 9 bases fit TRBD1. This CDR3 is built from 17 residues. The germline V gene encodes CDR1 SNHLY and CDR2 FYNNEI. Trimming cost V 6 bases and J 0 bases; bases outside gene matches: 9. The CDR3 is CASSGQGRRLSGNTIYF. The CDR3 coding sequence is TGTGCCAGCAGCGGACAGGGGCGACGACTCTCTGGAAACACCATATATTTT.

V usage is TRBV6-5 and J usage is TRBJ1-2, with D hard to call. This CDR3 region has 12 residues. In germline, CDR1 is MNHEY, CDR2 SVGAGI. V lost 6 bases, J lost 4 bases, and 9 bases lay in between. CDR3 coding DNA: TGTGCCAGCAGCTCCCTCCCCTATGGCTACACCTTC. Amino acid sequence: CASSSLPYGYTF.

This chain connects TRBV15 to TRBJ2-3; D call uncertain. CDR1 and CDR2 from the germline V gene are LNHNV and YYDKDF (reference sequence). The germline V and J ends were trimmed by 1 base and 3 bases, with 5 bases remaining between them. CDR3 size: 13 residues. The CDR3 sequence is CATSRVRTDTQYF. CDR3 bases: TGTGCCACCAGCAGAGTACGGACAGATACGCAGTATTTT.

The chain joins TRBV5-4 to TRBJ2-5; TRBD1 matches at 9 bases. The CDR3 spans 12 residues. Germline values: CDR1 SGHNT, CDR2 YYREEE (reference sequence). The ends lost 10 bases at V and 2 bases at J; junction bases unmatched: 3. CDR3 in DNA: TGTGCCGCTGGGACAGGGCAAGAGACCCAGTACTTC. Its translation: CAAGTGQETQYF.

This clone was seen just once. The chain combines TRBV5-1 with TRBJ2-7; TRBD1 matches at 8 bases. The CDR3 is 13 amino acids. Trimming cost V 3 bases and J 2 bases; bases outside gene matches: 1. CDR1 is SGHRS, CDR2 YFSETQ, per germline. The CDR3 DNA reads TGCGCCAGCAGCTCGGACAGGGCCTACGAGCAGTACTTC. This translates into CASSSDRAYEQYF.

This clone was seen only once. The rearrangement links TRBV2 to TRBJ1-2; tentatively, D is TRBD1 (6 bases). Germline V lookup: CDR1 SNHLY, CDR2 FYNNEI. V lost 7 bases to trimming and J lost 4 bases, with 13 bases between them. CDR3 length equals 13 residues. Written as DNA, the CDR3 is TGTGCCAGCAACCGGGGGGGCAGCTATGGCTACACCTTC. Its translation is CASNRGGSYGYTF.

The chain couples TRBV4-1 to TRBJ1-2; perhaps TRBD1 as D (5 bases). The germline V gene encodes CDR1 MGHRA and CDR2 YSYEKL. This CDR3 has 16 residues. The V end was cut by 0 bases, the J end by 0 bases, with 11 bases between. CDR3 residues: CASSQEPRGANYGYTF. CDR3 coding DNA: TGCGCCAGCAGCCAAGAACCGCGAGGGGCTAACTATGGCTACACCTTC.

CDR3 sequence (DNA): TGCGCCAGCAGCTTGGACCAGACAGGGGGCTACTATGGCTACACCTTC. It is translated as CASSLDQTGGYYGYTF. The chain combines TRBV5-1 with TRBJ1-2; 10 nucleotides match TRBD1. The V segment lost 0 bases and the J segment 3 bases; nucleotides outside the gene matches: 5. Germline assignment: CDR1 SGHRS and CDR2 YFSETQ. CDR3 length: 16 amino acids. Filled out from reference TRBV5-1 and TRBJ1-2, the complete variable domain reads KAGVTQTPRYLIKTRGQQVTLSCSPISGHRSVSWYQQTPGQGLQFLFEYFSETQRNKGNFPGRFSGRQFSNSRSEMNVSTLELGDSALYLCASSLDQTGGYYGYTFGSGTRLTVV.

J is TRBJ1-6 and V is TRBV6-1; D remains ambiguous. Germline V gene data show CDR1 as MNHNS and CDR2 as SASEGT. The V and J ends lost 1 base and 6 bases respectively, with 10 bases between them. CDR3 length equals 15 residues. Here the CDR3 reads CASSEVFGSNSPLHF. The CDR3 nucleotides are TGTGCCAGCAGTGAAGTTTTCGGCAGTAATTCACCCCTCCACTTT.

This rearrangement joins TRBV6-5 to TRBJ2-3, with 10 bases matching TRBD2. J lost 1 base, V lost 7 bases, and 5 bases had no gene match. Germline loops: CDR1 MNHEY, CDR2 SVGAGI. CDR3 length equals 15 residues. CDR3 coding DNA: TGTGCCAGCACAGAAGCGGGGGGGGGCACAGATACGCAGTATTTT. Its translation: CASTEAGGGTDTQYF.

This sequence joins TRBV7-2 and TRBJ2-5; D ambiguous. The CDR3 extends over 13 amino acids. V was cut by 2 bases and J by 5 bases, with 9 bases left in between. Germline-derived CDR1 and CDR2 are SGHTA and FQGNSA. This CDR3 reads CASSLYGPETQYF. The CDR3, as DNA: TGTGCCAGCAGCTTATACGGTCCCGAGACCCAGTACTTC. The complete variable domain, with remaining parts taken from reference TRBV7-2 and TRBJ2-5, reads GAGVSQSPSNKVTEKGKDVELRCDPISGHTALYWYRQSLGQGLEFLIYFQGNSAPDKSGLPSDRFSAERTGGSVSTLTIQRTQQEDSAVYLCASSLYGPETQYFGPGTRLLVL.

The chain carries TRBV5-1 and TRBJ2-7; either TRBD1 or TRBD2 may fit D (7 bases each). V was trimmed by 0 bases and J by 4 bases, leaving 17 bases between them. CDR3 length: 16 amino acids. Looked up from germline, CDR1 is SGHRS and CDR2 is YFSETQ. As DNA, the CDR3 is TGCGCCAGCAGCTTGGGGGCCGACAGGGAGGGGTACGAGCAGTACTTC. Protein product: CASSLGADREGYEQYF.

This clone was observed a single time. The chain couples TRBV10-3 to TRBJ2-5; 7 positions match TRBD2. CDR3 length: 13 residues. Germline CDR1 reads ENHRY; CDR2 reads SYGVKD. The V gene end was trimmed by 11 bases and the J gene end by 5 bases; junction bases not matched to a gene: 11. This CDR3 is CAAGSGVLETQYF. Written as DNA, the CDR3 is TGTGCCGCAGGCAGCGGGGTATTGGAGACCCAGTACTTC.

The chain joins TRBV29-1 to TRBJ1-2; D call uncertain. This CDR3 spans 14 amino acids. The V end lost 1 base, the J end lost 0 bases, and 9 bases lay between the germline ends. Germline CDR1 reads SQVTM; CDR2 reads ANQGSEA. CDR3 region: CSVEGSQSNYGYTF. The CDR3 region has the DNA TGCAGCGTTGAAGGTTCACAGTCTAACTATGGCTACACCTTC.

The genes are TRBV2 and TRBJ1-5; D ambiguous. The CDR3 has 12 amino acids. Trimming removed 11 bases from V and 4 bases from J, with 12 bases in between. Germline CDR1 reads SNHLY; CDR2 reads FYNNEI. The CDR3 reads CASREGNQPQHF. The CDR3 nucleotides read TGTGCCTCACGGGAGGGAAATCAGCCCCAGCATTTT.

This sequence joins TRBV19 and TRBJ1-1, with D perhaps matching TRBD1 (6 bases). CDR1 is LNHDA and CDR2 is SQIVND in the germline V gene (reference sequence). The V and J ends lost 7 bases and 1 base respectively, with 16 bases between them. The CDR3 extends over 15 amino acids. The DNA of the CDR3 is TGTGCCAGTACTCCACTGGGACACCCGAACACTGAAGCTTTCTTT. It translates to CASTPLGHPNTEAFF.

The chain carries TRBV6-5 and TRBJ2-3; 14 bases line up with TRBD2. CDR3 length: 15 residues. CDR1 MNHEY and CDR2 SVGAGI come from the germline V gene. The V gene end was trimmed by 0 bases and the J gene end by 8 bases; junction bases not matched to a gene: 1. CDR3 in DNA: TGTGCCAGCAGTTACTCGACTAGCGGGGGGGTTACGCAGTATTTT. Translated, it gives CASSYSTSGGVTQYF.

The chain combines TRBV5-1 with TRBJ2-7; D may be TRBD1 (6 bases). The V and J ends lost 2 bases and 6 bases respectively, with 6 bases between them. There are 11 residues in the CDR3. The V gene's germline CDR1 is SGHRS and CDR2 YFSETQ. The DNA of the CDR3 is TGCGCCAGCAGCTTAGGGGGCGAGCAGTACTTC. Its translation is CASSLGGEQYF.

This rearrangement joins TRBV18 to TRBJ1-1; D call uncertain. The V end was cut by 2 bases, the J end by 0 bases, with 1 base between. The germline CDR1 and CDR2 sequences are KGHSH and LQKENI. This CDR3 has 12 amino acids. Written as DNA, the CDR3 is TGTGCCAGCTCACCAATGAACACTGAAGCTTTCTTT. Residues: CASSPMNTEAFF.